The present TCR beta chain was sequenced within a study of CD8 T cells in ankylosing spondylitis. General observations from the study: Before this, some motif variants had been reported in reactive arthritis synovial fluid and blood. Matched ankylosing spondylitis synovial fluid reportedly contained a significantly enriched population of disease-linked clones. Relatively scarce in peripheral blood, disease-linked clones were CD8+.

With respect to this clonotype: Its specificity is unknown.

Generation of TCR beta libraries employed quantitative 5'-RACE incorporating molecular barcodes. MiXCR, applied by TCRdb to the 5' RACE reads, yields one record per CDR3 protein. The repertoire consists of 250,000 or so distinct CDR3 sequences, with 10% occurring once and the leading ten covering around 2.6%. J gave up 5 bases and V 4 bases, and 13 bases lay outside the gene matches. The germline gives CDR1 DFQATT, CDR2 SNEGSKA (reference sequence). The CDR3 is 16 amino acids. The chain has TRBV20-1 and TRBJ2-1, with 8 positions matching TRBD2. The clonotype was recovered from a male donor with ankylosing spondylitis or in good health (not recorded which). Material for sequencing was blood, either unsorted or a sorted T cell fraction (not recorded which). As DNA, the CDR3 is TGCAGTGCTAAGAGGGGCGGGAGGATTATTGACAATGAGCAGTTCTTC. It yields the protein CSAKRGGRIIDNEQFF.